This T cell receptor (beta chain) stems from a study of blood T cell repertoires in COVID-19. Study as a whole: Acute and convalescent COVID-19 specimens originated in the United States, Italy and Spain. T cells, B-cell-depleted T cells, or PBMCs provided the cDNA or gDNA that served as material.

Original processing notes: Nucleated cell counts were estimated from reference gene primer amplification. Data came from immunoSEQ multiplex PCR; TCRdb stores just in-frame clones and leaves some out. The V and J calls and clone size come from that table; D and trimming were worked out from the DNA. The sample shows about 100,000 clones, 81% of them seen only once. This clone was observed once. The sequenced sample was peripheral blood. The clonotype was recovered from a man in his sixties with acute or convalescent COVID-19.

CDR3 amino acids: CASSLLTGGPIHEQFF. CDR3 in DNA: TGTGCCAGCAGCTTACTTACGGGAGGGCCTATCCATGAGCAGTTCTTC. The chain uses TRBV7-3 and TRBJ2-1, with 8 bases identical to TRBD2. The CDR3 consists of 16 residues. The junction had 11 bases not matched to a gene; V was cut back by 2 bases and J by 8 bases. Per the germline V gene, CDR1 is SGHTA and CDR2 is FQGTGA.